This T cell receptor (beta chain) was documented in a study of blood T cell repertoires in COVID-19. The overall study: Some COVID-19 samples were acute and others convalescent; all came from the United States, Italy and Spain. T cells, B-cell-depleted T cells, or PBMCs supplied cDNA or gDNA.

The CDR3 runs to 15 residues. In germline, CDR1 is SGHRS, CDR2 YFSETQ. V trimming: 6 bases; J trimming: 6 bases; junction bases outside the gene matches: 9. TCRdb's table, derived via immunoSEQ multiplex PCR, lists solely in-frame clones and lacks some. In the table there are tens of thousands of clones, roughly 84% of which are singletons. The V call is TRBV5-1, the J call TRBJ2-1; 10 bases are shared with TRBD2. This TCR derives from a man aged 45-65 years with acute or convalescent COVID-19. Material: peripheral blood. In nucleotides, the CDR3 is TGCGCCAGCATCTGGACTAGCGGACCTAGCAATGAGCAGTTCTTC. It encodes CASIWTSGPSNEQFF.